This is a list of T cell receptor beta chains from one sample in a study of cytomegalovirus exposure and HLA in healthy donors. Sequenced by immunoSEQ multiplex PCR; TCRdb stores in-frame clones only, minus some. The data contain some 200,000 clones, 80% to 85% of them seen just once; the ten biggest clones take up about 0.84%. Sequencing was done on a sample of PBMCs. These TCRs come from a woman between 18 and 29 years old in good health and CMV-seronegative. Both conserved end residues are part of each CDR3. Fields, in order: CDR3 length, V gene, CDR3 protein.

14 TRBV4-1 CASSPGQGSGEQYF
12 TRBV5-6 CASAESYNEQFF
14 TRBV5-1 CASSLSGDNYGYTF
12 TRBV7-2 CASSSRGSEQFF
13 TRBV19 CASSIGSGYEQYF
15 TRBV5-1 CASSPGYSTNSPLHF
18 TRBV4-1 CASSQERGTRASGNTIYF
16 TRBV7-9 CASSQTAGGPSSTQYF
14 TRBV5-1 CASSLASGASEQFF
15 TRBV5-8 CASSLVQGAVNEQFF
17 TRBV7-8 CASSLAGLAGGTDTQYF
14 TRBV29-1 CSVEDTGGVTEAFF
14 TRBV7-9 CASSPGLGRNEQFF
12 TRBV7-9 CASTGGGGEQYF
15 TRBV5-1 CASSSGQAGNTEAFF
15 TRBV6-5 CASSWDRALGNEQYF
15 TRBV7-9 CASFRSGRDYNEQFF
15 TRBV5-5 CASSLRTSEVREQYF
15 TRBV2 CASSEAGEFNHEQYF
16 TRBV9 CASSVGLAQYQETQYF
14 TRBV27 CASNFIDSHYEQYF
16 TRBV25-1 CASSPSLAGVTDTQYF
13 TRBV18 CASSLGEQETQYF
15 TRBV28 CASSLSLGGSGELFF
14 TRBV5-1 CASSLAGGTGELFF
13 TRBV19 CASTTGGILPLHF
14 TRBV2 CASSGLAGYYEQYF
14 TRBV7-8 CASSLLRFNQPQHF
14 TRBV27 CASSFLQGNYGYTF
15 TRBV7-9 CASSTSGGAYYGYTF
13 TRBV28 CASSQPVAGTQYF
17 TRBV5-1 CASSLGYRPLRTDTQYF
16 TRBV6-5 CASSYSTSGGNNEQFF
14 TRBV27 CASSSGLRNSPLHF
12 TRBV19 CASSNAGTEAFF
14 TRBV6-6 CASSYSEDYTEAFF
14 TRBV6-5 CASSDYGRGEKLFF
12 TRBV19 CASRQGGEKLFF
17 TRBV11-3 CASSSSLAGSNTGELFF
14 TRBV6-5 CASSLSRGYTEAFF
15 TRBV19 CASGGTGTSAYEQYF
16 TRBV27 CASSFVGGANTGELFF
10 TRBV28 CASSYQPQHF
17 TRBV18 CASSPIDSSDGLTEQYF
13 TRBV30 CAWSLQGSKPQHF
17 TRBV7-9 CASSGGLAGGGTETQYF
16 TRBV25-1 CASSGGPGQRYYGYTF
17 TRBV4-2 CASSQEGLAGLIYEQYF
14 TRBV6-5 CASSPTGPNTEAFF
14 TRBV6-5 CASSYSLDFSEQYF
14 TRBV7-8 CASSAMGQNSPLHF
15 TRBV9 CASSGGNRGGGELFF
16 TRBV4-1 CASSLDTAGNNSPLHF
13 TRBV6-5 CASRFGQTYEQYF
14 TRBV27 CASSTTTKGETQYF
16 TRBV28 CASSNPGLAGRGELFF
15 TRBV11-2 CASRLAGQRNEKLFF
14 TRBV5-1 CASRPGYSNQPQHF
14 TRBV18 CASSEPGGGGKLFF